Listed here are 12 T cell receptor beta chains from one sample, sequenced in a study of regulatory T cells in long-lasting Graves disease. iRepertoire HTBI primers and Arm-PCR of CDR3 regions built TCR beta libraries. TCRdb re-called the multiplex PCR reads with MiXCR, one entry per CDR3 protein. The data contain around 500,000 distinct CDR3 sequences, more than 10% of them singletons. Time point defined: newly diagnosed GD, antithyroid drugs for less than 3 months. Isolated PBMC RNA provided the starting material for the TCR library. These sequences were also reported in another study, on T cells in Graves' hyperthyroidism and ophthalmopathy.

This specimen was peripheral blood mononuclear cells (PBMCs), taken at new diagnosis, from a patient treated with antithyroid drugs. The receptors here all came from a woman aged 25-40 years with Graves disease.

This clonotype was observed at least ten times. J is TRBJ2-7 and V is TRBV6-2 or TRBV6-3, with 9 bases identical to TRBD1. The CDR3 runs 16 residues. The V gene end was trimmed by 5 bases and the J gene end by 5 bases; junction bases not matched to a gene: 13. In germline, CDR1 is MNHEY, CDR2 SVGEGT. The CDR3 sequence: CASSEARDRVYHEQYF. Here the CDR3 DNA reads TGTGCCAGCAGTGAAGCTAGGGACAGGGTATACCACGAGCAGTACTTC.

This clonotype has a count of ten or more. The chain couples TRBV13 to TRBJ2-7, with 10 nucleotides matching TRBD1. This CDR3 has 15 residues. The germline V gene encodes CDR1 PRHDT and CDR2 FYEKMQ (reference sequence). With V trimmed by 5 bases and J by 3 bases, 7 bases remained unmatched. DNA for the CDR3: TGTGCCAGCAGCGGCACCGGGACAGGGGACTACGAGCAGTACTTC. Its protein is CASSGTGTGDYEQYF. Filled out from reference TRBV13 and TRBJ2-7, the complete variable domain reads AAGVIQSPRHLIKEKRETATLKCYPIPRHDTVYWYQQGPGQDPQFLISFYEKMQSDKGSIPDRFSAQQFSDYHSELNMSSLELGDSALYFCASSGTGTGDYEQYFGPGTRLTVT.

This clonotype was recorded only once. The chain combines TRBV13 with TRBJ1-2; 12 bases agree with TRBD1. The CDR3 is made up of 17 amino acids. Germline V gene lookup returns CDR1 PRHDT and CDR2 FYEKMQ (reference sequence). Trimming at V came to 5 bases and at J to 0 bases, leaving 7 bases not matched to a gene. The CDR3 loop reads CASSPAGTGGPNYGYTF. CDR3 in DNA: TGTGCCAGCAGCCCCGCCGGGACAGGGGGCCCTAACTATGGCTACACCTTC.

This clonotype showed up many times. The chain carries TRBV24-1 and TRBJ2-1; 11 nucleotides agree with TRBD2. The V gene's germline CDR1 is KGHDR and CDR2 SFDVKD. The V segment lost 2 bases and the J segment 2 bases; nucleotides outside the gene matches: 1. The CDR3 is made up of 16 amino acids. The CDR3 sequence: CATSDSSGRTYNEQFF. The CDR3 region has the DNA TGTGCCACCAGTGATTCTAGCGGGAGGACCTACAATGAGCAGTTCTTC.

This clonotype was counted between two and nine times. The chain recombines TRBV12-3 or TRBV12-4 with TRBJ2-1; 9 bases map to TRBD2. The CDR3 loop spans 13 amino acids. With 5 bases clipped from V and 10 bases from J, the junction kept 6 bases outside the gene matches. The CDR3 nucleotides are TGTGCCAGCAGTGGGACTAGCTTTAGAGAGCAGTTCTTC. This gives the protein CASSGTSFREQFF.

The chain links TRBV4-1 to TRBJ2-7; the D gene is possibly TRBD2 (5 bases). The V gene's germline CDR1 is MGHRA and CDR2 YSYEKL. CDR3 length: 16 residues. V lost 3 bases and J lost 4, with 19 bases in between. The CDR3 DNA is TGCGCCAGCAGCCACCTGCGAGGGAAGAGTGGGTACGAGCAGTACTTC. It is translated as CASSHLRGKSGYEQYF.

This clonotype was recorded a few times. The J gene is TRBJ2-2, the V gene TRBV25-1; D uncertain. Germline CDR1 reads MGHDK; CDR2 reads SYGVNS. The CDR3 sequence is 14 residues long. Trimming pared 5 bases from V and 5 bases from J, leaving 12 bases between. CDR3 sequence: CASSTRARTGELFF. CDR3 nucleotides: TGTGCCAGCAGTACCCGGGCCAGGACCGGGGAGCTGTTTTTT.

This clonotype appeared many times. V gene TRBV20-1 combines with J gene TRBJ1-1; no clear D. Germline assignment: CDR1 DFQATT and CDR2 SNEGSKA (reference sequence). V was clipped by 4 bases and J by 4 bases, with 16 bases between them. The CDR3 is 14 amino acids. The CDR3 nucleotides are TGCAGTGCTATCCTCGGCATTCCGATCACTGAAGCTTTCTTT. Protein: CSAILGIPITEAFF.

This clonotype was counted only a few times. The chain couples TRBV20-1 to TRBJ2-6; D remains ambiguous. CDR3 length: 15 residues. The V gene's germline CDR1 is DFQATT and CDR2 SNEGSKA (reference sequence). V lost 6 bases and J lost 2, with 14 bases in between. The CDR3 nucleotides are TGCAGTGCCGGCCTCGGAACCCCTGGGGCCAACGTCCTGACTTTC. Residues: CSAGLGTPGANVLTF.

In this sample, this clonotype turned up a few times. The rearrangement links TRBV7-8 to TRBJ2-1, with 11 bases matching TRBD2. The V gene's germline CDR1 is SGHVS and CDR2 FQNEAQ. This CDR3 is 18 amino acids long. Trimming at V came to 5 bases and at J to 3 bases, leaving 12 bases not matched to a gene. CDR3 protein: CASSRSGRALINYNEQFF. For the CDR3, the DNA is TGTGCCAGCAGCCGTAGCGGGAGGGCCCTTATAAACTACAATGAGCAGTTCTTC.

This clonotype was recorded many times. This chain connects TRBV6-5 to TRBJ2-7, with D tentatively TRBD2 (5 bases). The CDR3 contains 15 residues. Germline CDR1 and CDR2: MNHEY and SVGAGI. Trimming cost V 3 bases and J 1 base, with 13 bases left between them. As DNA, the CDR3 is TGTGCCAGCAGTTATTCTACTGAGGGATCCTACGAGCAGTACTTC. Its protein product is CASSYSTEGSYEQYF.

The DNA of the CDR3 is TGTGCCAGCAGCTCAACAGGGTTCTGGTTTGGCTACACCTTC. This gives the protein CASSSTGFWFGYTF. The V call is TRBV5-6, the J call TRBJ1-2; D is possibly TRBD1 (6 bases). There are 14 residues in the CDR3. The germline gives CDR1 SGHDT, CDR2 YYEEEE. Deletions cut 3 bases from V and 7 bases from J, with 16 bases between.